The next 12 T cell receptor beta chains were all read from a single sample in a study of coeliac disease. Data came from immunoSEQ multiplex PCR; TCRdb stores just in-frame clones and leaves some out. The table has 3,000 to 5,000 clones, about 61% seen once. The sample comprised lymphocytes from the gut lamina propria. The receptor source for this set is a man aged 65 to 79 without celiac disease.

This clone was counted between two and nine times. This chain links TRBV6-6 with TRBJ2-6; a weak D match, TRBD1 (5 bases). There are 16 residues in the CDR3. The germline CDR1 and CDR2 sequences are MNHNY and SVGAGI (reference sequence). Trimming shortened V by 6 bases and J by 4 bases, and 16 bases separated the two germline ends. The CDR3: CASRGETSAGANVLTF. The CDR3 DNA sequence: TGTGCCAGCAGAGGGGAAACCTCCGCCGGGGCCAACGTCCTGACTTTC.

About this clone: One end of the junction fails to match germline, which may point to a read error. The V gene is TRBV7-7, the J gene TRBJ2-5, with 8 bases identical to TRBD1. CDR3 length: 15 amino acids. Germline CDR1 reads SSHAT; CDR2 reads FNYEAQ (reference sequence). CDR3 sequence: CASSLTTGGFEAQYF. The CDR3 nucleotides read TGTGCTAGCAGCTTAACCACAGGGGGTTTTGAGGCCCAGTACTTC.

In its sample, this clone was seen a few times. The rearrangement uses TRBV5-1 and TRBJ2-5; maybe TRBD2 (6 bases). The CDR3 totals 16 residues. Germline V lookup: CDR1 SGHRS, CDR2 YFSETQ. Trimming took 4 bases from V and 5 from J, leaving 21 bases between them. This CDR3 is CASSSQRGLLGETQYF. The CDR3 coding sequence is TGCGCCAGCAGCAGTCAACGGGGACTCCTTGGGGAGACCCAGTACTTC.

Worth noting for this clone: Other DNA sequences within the sample encode an identical CDR3. The chain couples TRBV19 to TRBJ1-2, with no clear D. V lost 3 bases and J 4 bases, leaving 9 bases between the germline ends. Germline lookup yields CDR1 LNHDA and CDR2 SQIVND (reference sequence). CDR3 size: 13 residues. This CDR3 reads CASSMRQVYGYTF. DNA of the CDR3: TGTGCCAGTAGTATGCGGCAAGTCTATGGCTACACCTTC.

The chain uses TRBV6-1 and TRBJ1-3; no definite D call. This CDR3 spans 16 amino acids. The germline CDR1 and CDR2 sequences are MNHNS and SASEGT. V was clipped by 4 bases and J by 0 bases, with 13 bases between them. The CDR3 DNA reads TGTGCCAGCAGTGTCGAGGCGGACTTCTCTGGAAACACCATATATTTT. This encodes CASSVEADFSGNTIYF.

This clone has a handful of counts. The V call is TRBV6-1, the J call TRBJ1-2; tentative D call: TRBD1 (5 bases). Germline CDR1 MNHNS, CDR2 SASEGT. The length of the CDR3 is 14 residues. Trimming cost V 6 bases and J 2 bases, with 13 bases left between them. Here the CDR3 reads CASREQTANYGYTF. DNA of the CDR3: TGTGCCAGCAGAGAACAGACAGCAAACTATGGCTACACCTTC.

This clone was detected once. The chain links TRBV28 to TRBJ2-2; 13 bases map to TRBD2. Germline lookup yields CDR1 MDHEN and CDR2 SYDVKM. This CDR3 spans 16 amino acids. The V and J ends lost 6 bases and 6 bases, in that order; junction bases with no gene match: 7. CDR3 region: CASSRTSGGMSGELFF. The CDR3 bases are TGTGCCAGCAGCAGGACTAGCGGGGGAATGTCCGGGGAGCTGTTTTTT. Based on the CDR3 plus reference TRBV28 and TRBJ2-2, the full variable domain is DVKVTQSSRYLVKRTGEKVFLECVQDMDHENMFWYRQDPGLGLRLIYFSYDVKMKEKGDIPEGYSVSREKKERFSLILESASTNQTSMYLCASSRTSGGMSGELFFGEGSRLTVL.

J is TRBJ1-2 and V is TRBV12-1. TRBV12-1 is listed as a pseudogene. The CDR3 runs to 17 residues. The CDR3 region is CASSGRLNGKGVGGYTF. The DNA of the CDR3 is TGTGCCAGCAGCGGCCGACTAAACGGGAAGGGAGTTGGTGGCTACACCTTC.

The V gene is TRBV5-1, the J gene TRBJ1-1; D might be TRBD1 (6 bases). CDR3 length: 14 amino acids. Trimming took 0 bases from V and 5 from J, leaving 11 bases between them. CDR1 SGHRS and CDR2 YFSETQ come from the germline V gene. The CDR3 reads CASSLGGGGTEAFF. Here the CDR3 DNA reads TGCGCCAGCAGCTTGGGAGGGGGAGGGACTGAAGCTTTCTTT.

This clone was observed a few times. The V gene is TRBV29-1, the J gene TRBJ1-1, with D hard to call. The CDR3 has 14 residues. The V end was cut by 4 bases, the J end by 4 bases, with 16 bases between. CDR1 and CDR2 (germline): SQVTM, ANQGSEA. The CDR3 DNA is TGCAGCGTTGGAGACCGCGCGGTGGGCACTGAAGCTTTCTTT. As protein: CSVGDRAVGTEAFF.

This clone was seen a few times. The chain joins TRBV19 to TRBJ2-1; TRBD2 matches at 7 bases. Losses at the gene ends were 7 bases for V and 6 bases for J; bases not matched to a gene: 9. The CDR3 is made up of 14 amino acids. Germline CDR1 LNHDA, CDR2 SQIVND (reference sequence). For the CDR3, the DNA is TGTGCCAGTAAGTTCCAGCGGGGTTCCAATGAGCAGTTCTTC. Protein sequence: CASKFQRGSNEQFF.

V is TRBV5-1 and J is TRBJ2-1, with TRBD2 matching 12 bases. The CDR3 consists of 15 residues. With 4 bases clipped from V and 8 bases from J, the junction kept 7 bases outside the gene matches. The germline gives CDR1 SGHRS, CDR2 YFSETQ. DNA for the CDR3: TGCGCCAGCAGCCCCCCTAGCGGGGGGGCCGATGAGCAGTTCTTC. Translating it yields CASSPPSGGADEQFF.